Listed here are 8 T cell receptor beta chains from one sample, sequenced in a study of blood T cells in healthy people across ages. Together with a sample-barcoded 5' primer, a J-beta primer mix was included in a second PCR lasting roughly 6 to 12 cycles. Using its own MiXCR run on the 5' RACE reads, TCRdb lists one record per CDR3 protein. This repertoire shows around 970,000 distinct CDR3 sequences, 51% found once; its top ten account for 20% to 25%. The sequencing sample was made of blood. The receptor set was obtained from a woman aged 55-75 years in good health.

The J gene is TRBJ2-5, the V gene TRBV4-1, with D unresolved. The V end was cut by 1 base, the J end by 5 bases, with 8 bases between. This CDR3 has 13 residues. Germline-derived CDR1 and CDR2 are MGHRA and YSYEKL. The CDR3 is CASSQVRPETQYF. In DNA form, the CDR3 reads TGCGCCAGCAGCCAAGTCAGGCCGGAGACCCAGTACTTC.

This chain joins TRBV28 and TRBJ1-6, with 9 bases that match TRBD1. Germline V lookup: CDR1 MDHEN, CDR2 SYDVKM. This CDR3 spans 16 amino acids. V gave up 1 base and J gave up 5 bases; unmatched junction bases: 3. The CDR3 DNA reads TGTGCCAGCAGTTTATACGGACAGGGGAATAATTCACCCCTCCACTTT. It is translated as CASSLYGQGNNSPLHF.

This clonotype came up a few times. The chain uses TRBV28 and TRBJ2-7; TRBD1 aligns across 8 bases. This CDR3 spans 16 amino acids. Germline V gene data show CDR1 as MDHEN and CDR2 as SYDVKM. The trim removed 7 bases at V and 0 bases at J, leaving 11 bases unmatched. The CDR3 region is CASIAYPDRDSYEQYF. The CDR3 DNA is TGTGCCAGCATCGCTTACCCGGACAGGGACTCCTACGAGCAGTACTTC.

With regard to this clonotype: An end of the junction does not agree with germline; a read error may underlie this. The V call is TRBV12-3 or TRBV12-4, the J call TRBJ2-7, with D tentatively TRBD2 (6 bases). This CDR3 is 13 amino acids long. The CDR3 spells CAGSAGTLYEQYF. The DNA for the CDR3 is TGTGCCGGCAGTGCCGGGACTCTCTACGAGCAGTACTTC.

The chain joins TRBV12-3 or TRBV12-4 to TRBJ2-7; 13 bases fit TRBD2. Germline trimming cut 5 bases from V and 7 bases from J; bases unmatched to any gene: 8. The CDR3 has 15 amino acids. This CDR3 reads CASSTPTGLAGEQYF. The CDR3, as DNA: TGTGCCAGCAGTACCCCCACGGGACTAGCGGGGGAGCAGTACTTC.

CDR3 DNA sequence: TGCGCCAGCAGCAGAGAGGGTGACACAGATACGCAGTATTTT. Its protein product is CASSREGDTDTQYF. This chain links TRBV4-3 with TRBJ2-3; maybe TRBD2 (5 bases). V lost 5 bases and J 2 bases, leaving 11 bases between the germline ends. The CDR3 contains 14 residues. The germline V gene encodes CDR1 LGHNA and CDR2 YSLEER.

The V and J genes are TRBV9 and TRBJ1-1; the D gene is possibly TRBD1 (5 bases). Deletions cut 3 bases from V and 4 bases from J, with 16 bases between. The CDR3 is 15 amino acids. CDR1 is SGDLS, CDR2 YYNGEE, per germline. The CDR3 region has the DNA TGTGCCAGCAGCGCGGGGCGGGTTGGGAGCACTGAAGCTTTCTTT. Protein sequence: CASSAGRVGSTEAFF.

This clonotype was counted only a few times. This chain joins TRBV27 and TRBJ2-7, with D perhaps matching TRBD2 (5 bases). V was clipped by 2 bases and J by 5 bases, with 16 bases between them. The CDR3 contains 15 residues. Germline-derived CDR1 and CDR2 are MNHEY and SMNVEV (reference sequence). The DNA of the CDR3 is TGTGCCAGCAGTTTAAGTGCCGGCAGGCGGGACGAGCAGTACTTC. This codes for CASSLSAGRRDEQYF.